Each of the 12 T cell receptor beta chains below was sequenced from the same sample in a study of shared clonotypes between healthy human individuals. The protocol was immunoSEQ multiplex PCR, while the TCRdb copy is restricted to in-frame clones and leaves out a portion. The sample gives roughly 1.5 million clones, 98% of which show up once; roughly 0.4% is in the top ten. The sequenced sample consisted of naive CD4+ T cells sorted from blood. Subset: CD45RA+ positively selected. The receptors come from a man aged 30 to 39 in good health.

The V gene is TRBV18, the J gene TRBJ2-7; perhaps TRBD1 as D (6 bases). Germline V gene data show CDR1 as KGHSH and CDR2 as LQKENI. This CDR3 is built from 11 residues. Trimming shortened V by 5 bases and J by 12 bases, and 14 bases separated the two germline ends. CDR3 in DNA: TGTGCCAGCTCAGAAGATGGGGGCTGGTACTTC. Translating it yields CASSEDGGWYF.

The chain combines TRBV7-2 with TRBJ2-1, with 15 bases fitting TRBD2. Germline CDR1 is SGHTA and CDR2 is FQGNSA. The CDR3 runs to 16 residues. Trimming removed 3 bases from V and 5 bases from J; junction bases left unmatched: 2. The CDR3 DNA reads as TGTGCCAGCAGCTTGGGACTAGCGGGGGGCCACAATGAGCAGTTCTTC. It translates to CASSLGLAGGHNEQFF.

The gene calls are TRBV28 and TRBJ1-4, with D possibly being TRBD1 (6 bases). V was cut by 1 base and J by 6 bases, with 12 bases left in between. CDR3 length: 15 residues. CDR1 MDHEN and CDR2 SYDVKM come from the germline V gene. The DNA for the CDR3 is TGTGCCAGCAGTTTATTACGGGGGACATATGAAAAACTGTTTTTT. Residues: CASSLLRGTYEKLFF.

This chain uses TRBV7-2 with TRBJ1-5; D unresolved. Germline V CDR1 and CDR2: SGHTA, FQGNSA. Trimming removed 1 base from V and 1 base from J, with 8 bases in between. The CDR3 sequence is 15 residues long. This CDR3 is CASSLVEGSNQPQHF. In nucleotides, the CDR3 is TGTGCCAGCAGCTTAGTGGAGGGCAGCAATCAGCCCCAGCATTTT.

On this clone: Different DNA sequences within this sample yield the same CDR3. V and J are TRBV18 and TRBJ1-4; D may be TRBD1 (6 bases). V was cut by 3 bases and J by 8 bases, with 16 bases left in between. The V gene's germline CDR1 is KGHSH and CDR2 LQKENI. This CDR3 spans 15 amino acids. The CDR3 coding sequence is TGTGCCAGCTCACCCCCGGGACAAGGTGTAGAAAAACTGTTTTTT. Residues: CASSPPGQGVEKLFF.

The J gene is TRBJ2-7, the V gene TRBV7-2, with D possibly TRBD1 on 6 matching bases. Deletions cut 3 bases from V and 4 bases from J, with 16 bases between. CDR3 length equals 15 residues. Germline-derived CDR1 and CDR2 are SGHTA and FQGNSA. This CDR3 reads CASSFSVDSVYEQYF. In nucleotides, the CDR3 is TGTGCCAGCAGCTTTTCCGTGGACAGTGTATACGAGCAGTACTTC.

Here the CDR3 DNA reads TGTGCCAGCTGGCCCCGCGGGAGGTATACCTACGAGCAGTACTTC. Translation: CASWPRGRYTYEQYF. The chain joins TRBV28 to TRBJ2-7, with 8 bases that match TRBD2. Germline V gives CDR1 MDHEN, CDR2 SYDVKM. V lost 8 bases to trimming and J lost 2 bases; unmatched junction nucleotides: 11. The CDR3 loop spans 15 amino acids.

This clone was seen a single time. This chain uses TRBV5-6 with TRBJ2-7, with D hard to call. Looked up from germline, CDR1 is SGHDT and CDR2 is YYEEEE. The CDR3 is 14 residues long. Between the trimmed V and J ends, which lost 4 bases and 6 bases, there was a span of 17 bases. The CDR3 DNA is TGTGCCAGCAGCCCCGGTGGGGTTTCGCGCGAGCAGTACTTC. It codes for CASSPGGVSREQYF.

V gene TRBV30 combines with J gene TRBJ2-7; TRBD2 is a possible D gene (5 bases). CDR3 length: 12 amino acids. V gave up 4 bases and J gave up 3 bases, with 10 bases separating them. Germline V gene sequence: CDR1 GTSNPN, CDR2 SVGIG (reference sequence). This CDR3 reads CAWTAGHYEQYF. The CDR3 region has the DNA TGTGCCTGGACCGCGGGCCACTACGAGCAGTACTTC.

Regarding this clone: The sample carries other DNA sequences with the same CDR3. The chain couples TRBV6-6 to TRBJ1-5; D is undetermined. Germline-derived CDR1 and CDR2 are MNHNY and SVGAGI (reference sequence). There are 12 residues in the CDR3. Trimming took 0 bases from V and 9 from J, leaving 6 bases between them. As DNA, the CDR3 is TGTGCCAGCAGTTACTCGAGTGGGCCCCAGCATTTT. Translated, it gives CASSYSSGPQHF.

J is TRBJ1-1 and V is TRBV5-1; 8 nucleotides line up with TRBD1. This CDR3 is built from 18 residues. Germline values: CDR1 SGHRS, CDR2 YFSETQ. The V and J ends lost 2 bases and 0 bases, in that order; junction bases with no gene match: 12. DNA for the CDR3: TGCGCCAGCAGCTTCTACGGACAGGGCTTCATCATGAACACTGAAGCTTTCTTT. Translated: CASSFYGQGFIMNTEAFF.

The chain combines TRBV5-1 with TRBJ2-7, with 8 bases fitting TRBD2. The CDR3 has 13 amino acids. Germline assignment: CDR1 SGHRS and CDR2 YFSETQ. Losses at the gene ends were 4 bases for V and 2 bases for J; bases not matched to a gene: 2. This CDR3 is CASSRREAYEQYF. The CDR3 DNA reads TGCGCCAGCAGCAGGCGGGAGGCCTACGAGCAGTACTTC.